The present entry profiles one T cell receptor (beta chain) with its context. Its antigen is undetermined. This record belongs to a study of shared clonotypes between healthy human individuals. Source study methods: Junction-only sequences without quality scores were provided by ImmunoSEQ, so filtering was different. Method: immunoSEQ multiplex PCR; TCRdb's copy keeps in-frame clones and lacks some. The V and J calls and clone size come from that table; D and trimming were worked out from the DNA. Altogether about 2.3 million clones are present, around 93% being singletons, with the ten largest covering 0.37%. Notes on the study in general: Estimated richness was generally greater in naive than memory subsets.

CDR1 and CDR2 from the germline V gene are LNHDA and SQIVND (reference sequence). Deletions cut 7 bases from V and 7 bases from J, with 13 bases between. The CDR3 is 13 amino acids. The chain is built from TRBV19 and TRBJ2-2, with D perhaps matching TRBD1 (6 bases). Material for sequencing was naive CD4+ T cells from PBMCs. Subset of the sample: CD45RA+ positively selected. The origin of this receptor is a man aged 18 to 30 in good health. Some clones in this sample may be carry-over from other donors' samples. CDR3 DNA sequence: TGTGCCAGTACCCCACAGGGCTTCGGGGAGCTGTTTTTT. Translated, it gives CASTPQGFGELFF. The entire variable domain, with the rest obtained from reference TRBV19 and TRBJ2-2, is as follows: DGGITQSPKYLFRKEGQNVTLSCEQNLNHDAMYWYRQDPGQGLRLIYYSQIVNDFQKGDIAEGYSVSREKKESFPLTVTSAQKNPTAFYLCASTPQGFGELFFGEGSRLTVL.